One and the same sample provided the 28 T cell receptor beta chains below, sequenced in a study of blood T cell repertoires in COVID-19. The method was immunoSEQ multiplex PCR; TCRdb's version includes in-frame clones alone and lacks a portion of them. Among around 700,000 clones listed, 85% to 90% were seen once. The sample comprised peripheral blood. The receptor source for this set is a woman aged 18-29 years with acute or convalescent COVID-19.

This clone was seen just once. V gene TRBV14 combines with J gene TRBJ2-1; D might be TRBD2 (5 bases). The CDR3 sequence is 18 residues long. Germline loops: CDR1 SGHDN, CDR2 FVKESK. Trimming shortened V by 4 bases and J by 0 bases, and 19 bases separated the two germline ends. The CDR3 loop is CASSPTRESGFSYNEQFF. CDR3 bases: TGTGCCAGCAGCCCAACAAGGGAATCGGGGTTCTCCTACAATGAGCAGTTCTTC.

This clone showed up just a few times. The chain has TRBV24-1 and TRBJ1-2; 7 positions agree with TRBD1. The CDR3 loop spans 17 amino acids. The J segment lost 4 bases and the V segment lost 2 bases, leaving 12 bases of the junction unmatched. Germline V gene sequence: CDR1 KGHDR, CDR2 SFDVKD. CDR3 region: CATSDSRQGRTVYGYTF. The CDR3, as DNA: TGTGCCACCAGTGATTCGCGACAGGGAAGGACCGTCTATGGCTACACCTTC.

This clone has only a few counts. The chain carries TRBV6-5 and TRBJ1-1; D unresolved. V lost 6 bases and J 6 bases, leaving 14 bases between the germline ends. The CDR3 consists of 13 residues. The germline V gene encodes CDR1 MNHEY and CDR2 SVGAGI. CDR3 in amino acids: CASRWTGTAEAFF. The DNA for the CDR3 is TGTGCCAGCAGATGGACGGGAACGGCTGAAGCTTTCTTT.

J is TRBJ1-1 and V is TRBV10-3; 8 bases map to TRBD1. The CDR3 is 16 amino acids. Germline trimming cut 2 bases from V and 0 bases from J; bases unmatched to any gene: 5. Germline V gene data show CDR1 as ENHRY and CDR2 as SYGVKD. The CDR3 loop is CAISERTGNMNTEAFF. CDR3 bases: TGTGCCATCAGTGAGCGGACAGGGAACATGAACACTGAAGCTTTCTTT.

This clone was recorded a few times. This chain connects TRBV3-1 (or the pseudogene TRBV3-2) to TRBJ1-1; a weak D match, TRBD1 (5 bases). This CDR3 has 14 amino acids. The ends were cut back, 1 base at V and 1 base at J, with 7 bases in the middle. Germline V lookup: CDR1 LGHDT, CDR2 YNNKEL (reference sequence). The CDR3 nucleotides are TGTGCCAGCAGCCAAGTAACAGGGAACACTGAAGCTTTCTTT. Its protein is CASSQVTGNTEAFF.

This rearrangement joins TRBV29-1 to TRBJ2-3, with D tentatively TRBD2 (6 bases). Deletions cut 2 bases from V and 4 bases from J, with 10 bases between. CDR3 length: 13 residues. CDR1 is SQVTM and CDR2 is ANQGSEA in the germline V gene. Here the CDR3 DNA reads TGCAGCGTTGAATTTGGGGAGGCAGATACGCAGTATTTT. This sequence encodes CSVEFGEADTQYF.

The CDR3 DNA reads TGTGCCAGCAGTCCAGGGTTTCGGAACACTGAAGCTTTCTTT. Translated, it gives CASSPGFRNTEAFF. The genes are TRBV14 and TRBJ1-1; D perhaps matches TRBD1 (5 bases). The CDR3 has 14 amino acids. V gave up 6 bases and J gave up 1 base, with 12 bases separating them. Germline CDR1 SGHDN, CDR2 FVKESK.

This chain connects TRBV4-3 to TRBJ1-2; the D is unclear. This CDR3 region has 15 residues. V was shortened by 0 bases and J by 3 bases, with 11 bases between the two germline ends. Germline lookup yields CDR1 LGHNA and CDR2 YSLEER. CDR3 amino acids: CASSQDSLTDYGYTF. Written as DNA, the CDR3 is TGCGCCAGCAGCCAAGATTCCCTCACAGACTATGGCTACACCTTC.

This clone showed up just a few times. The chain is built from TRBV7-9 and TRBJ1-2; D remains unclear. The CDR3 is made up of 14 amino acids. Germline CDR1 and CDR2: SEHNR and FQNEAQ (reference sequence). The V end was cut by 5 bases, the J end by 6 bases, with 16 bases between. The chain's CDR3 is CASSPPYGRDGYTF. The CDR3 DNA follows: TGTGCCAGCAGCCCACCGTATGGGCGGGATGGCTACACCTTC.

The rearrangement uses TRBV30 and TRBJ1-2, with D hard to call. V lost 2 bases and J lost 0, with 13 bases in between. The CDR3 runs 15 residues. Germline values: CDR1 GTSNPN, CDR2 SVGIG (reference sequence). DNA for the CDR3: TGTGCCTGGAGTCTACCGACGGGTTCTAACTATGGCTACACCTTC. It yields the protein CAWSLPTGSNYGYTF.

The rearrangement links TRBV19 to TRBJ2-1; 12 bases align to TRBD2. The germline gives CDR1 LNHDA, CDR2 SQIVND (reference sequence). The V gene end was trimmed by 1 base and the J gene end by 7 bases; junction bases not matched to a gene: 8. CDR3 length equals 17 residues. The CDR3 bases are TGTGCCAGTAGTATAGCATCCCTAGCGGGGGGGAGGAATGAGCAGTTCTTC. This sequence encodes CASSIASLAGGRNEQFF.

The chain links TRBV5-1 to TRBJ1-4, with TRBD1 matching 8 bases. Germline V gene lookup returns CDR1 SGHRS and CDR2 YFSETQ. This CDR3 region has 15 residues. Trimming took 4 bases from V and 8 from J; bases not matched to a gene: 10. The CDR3 loop reads CASSETGGGGEKLFF. CDR3 DNA sequence: TGCGCCAGCAGCGAAACAGGGGGTGGTGGAGAAAAACTGTTTTTT.

The chain links TRBV5-1 to TRBJ2-7; D ambiguous. Trimming stripped 7 bases from V and 3 bases from J, with 14 bases between. In germline, CDR1 is SGHRS, CDR2 YFSETQ. There are 13 residues in the CDR3. CDR3 nucleotides: TGCGCCAGCGACCTCCAGGATTGCTACGAGCAGTACTTC. Encoded protein: CASDLQDCYEQYF.

The J gene is TRBJ1-5, the V gene TRBV15, with 9 bases matching TRBD1. The CDR3 has 16 residues. J lost 7 bases, V lost 1 base, and 8 bases had no gene match. The germline CDR1 and CDR2 sequences are LNHNV and YYDKDF (reference sequence). The CDR3 loop is CATSRVRTGVIQPQHF. The CDR3 bases are TGTGCCACCAGCAGAGTCAGGACAGGGGTGATACAGCCCCAGCATTTT.

The sample holds a few counts of this clone. The V call is TRBV5-1, the J call TRBJ1-1; TRBD1 aligns across 7 bases. Trimming cost V 0 bases and J 8 bases; bases outside gene matches: 10. This CDR3 has 15 amino acids. Germline V CDR1 and CDR2: SGHRS, YFSETQ. CDR3 region: CASSLGSGGVAEAFF. CDR3 sequence (DNA): TGCGCCAGCAGCTTGGGGTCAGGGGGAGTAGCGGAAGCTTTCTTT.

The chain employs TRBV2 and TRBJ1-2, with D uncertain. The CDR3 runs 13 residues. V was pared by 9 bases and J by 0 bases, with 11 bases between. In germline, CDR1 is SNHLY, CDR2 FYNNEI. CDR3 region: CASVGRSNYGYTF. CDR3 sequence (DNA): TGTGCCAGTGTGGGGAGGTCTAACTATGGCTACACCTTC.

The V and J genes are TRBV15 and TRBJ2-7; D is perhaps TRBD1 (6 bases). CDR1 LNHNV and CDR2 YYDKDF come from the germline V gene (reference sequence). The CDR3 runs to 13 residues. The V end was cut by 2 bases, the J end by 3 bases, with 8 bases between. The CDR3 is CATSRQGYYEQYF. CDR3 DNA sequence: TGTGCCACCAGCAGACAGGGGTACTACGAGCAGTACTTC.

The genes are TRBV5-1 and TRBJ1-3, with D hard to call. V was shortened by 5 bases and J by 0 bases, with 12 bases between the two germline ends. CDR1 and CDR2 (germline): SGHRS, YFSETQ. The CDR3 has 15 amino acids. CDR3 sequence: CASSFDGNSGNTIYF. The CDR3, as DNA: TGCGCCAGCAGTTTTGACGGGAACTCTGGAAACACCATATATTTT.

Turning to this clone: Other DNA sequences in this sample translate to the same CDR3. V and J are TRBV9 and TRBJ1-1, with TRBD1 as a possible D gene (5 bases). The CDR3 is 12 residues long. Germline CDR1 reads SGDLS; CDR2 reads YYNGEE. The V end lost 0 bases, the J end lost 6 bases, and 6 bases lay between the germline ends. This CDR3 reads CASSVEGAEAFF. The CDR3 DNA sequence: TGTGCCAGCAGCGTAGAAGGGGCTGAAGCTTTCTTT.

The chain has TRBV5-1 and TRBJ2-1; D is perhaps TRBD1 (5 bases). This CDR3 contains 20 residues. Germline V gene lookup returns CDR1 SGHRS and CDR2 YFSETQ. Trimming removed 4 bases from V and 3 bases from J, with 29 bases in between. CDR3 sequence: CASSPLGRQGNYPDYNEQFF. The CDR3 nucleotides read TGCGCCAGCAGCCCACTGGGAAGGCAGGGTAACTATCCCGACTACAATGAGCAGTTCTTC.

This clone has a handful of counts. The rearrangement joins TRBV5-1 to TRBJ2-1, with a weak D call TRBD2 (6 bases). The germline gives CDR1 SGHRS, CDR2 YFSETQ. The CDR3 sequence is 14 residues long. Trimming removed 8 bases at V and 10 bases at J, with 22 bases between. The CDR3 DNA reads as TGCGCCAGTAGGAGCGAGGGGAGGCGGGACGAGCAGTTCTTC. Amino acids: CASRSEGRRDEQFF.

V is TRBV10-2 and J is TRBJ2-3; 11 bases are a match to TRBD2. Germline loops: CDR1 WSHSY, CDR2 SAAADI. This CDR3 is 15 amino acids long. Trimming cost V 4 bases and J 5 bases; bases outside gene matches: 5. As DNA, the CDR3 is TGCGCCAGCAGTGGCGAACTAGCGGGGGTAGATACGCAGTATTTT. Translating it yields CASSGELAGVDTQYF.

In this sample, this clone turned up once. The rearrangement joins TRBV30 to TRBJ1-1, with a possible D match to TRBD1 (6 bases). V gave up 3 bases and J gave up 2 bases, with 16 bases separating them. Looked up from germline, CDR1 is GTSNPN and CDR2 is SVGIG (reference sequence). CDR3 size: 15 residues. The CDR3 coding sequence is TGTGCCTGGAGGCCGCCGGGACAAACCAACACTGAAGCTTTCTTT. It translates to CAWRPPGQTNTEAFF.

This chain connects TRBV19 to TRBJ2-5, with D possibly matching TRBD2 (5 bases). CDR1 is LNHDA, CDR2 SQIVND, per germline (reference sequence). With 5 bases removed from V and 5 bases from J, the gap between germline ends came to 12 bases. The CDR3 sequence is 13 residues long. CDR3 in DNA: TGTGCCAGTAGTTCCGGGGATTGGGAGACCCAGTACTTC. Protein product: CASSSGDWETQYF. The full variable domain, with the rest looked up from reference TRBV19 and TRBJ2-5, is DGGITQSPKYLFRKEGQNVTLSCEQNLNHDAMYWYRQDPGQGLRLIYYSQIVNDFQKGDIAEGYSVSREKKESFPLTVTSAQKNPTAFYLCASSSGDWETQYFGPGTRLLVL.

This chain links TRBV7-2 with TRBJ2-5; maybe TRBD1 (6 bases). Germline CDR1 is SGHTA and CDR2 is FQGNSA. The germline V and J ends were trimmed by 6 bases and 2 bases, with 10 bases remaining between them. The CDR3 length is 13 residues. Here the CDR3 reads CASRLDRQETQYF. In nucleotides, the CDR3 is TGTGCCAGCAGGCTGGACAGACAAGAGACCCAGTACTTC.

This rearrangement joins TRBV14 to TRBJ2-3; 9 bases match TRBD1. CDR1 SGHDN and CDR2 FVKESK come from the germline V gene. The CDR3 covers 15 residues. Trimming took 3 bases from V and 4 from J; bases not matched to a gene: 5. The CDR3 region is CASSHPGQGPDTQYF. CDR3 DNA sequence: TGTGCCAGCAGCCATCCGGGACAGGGCCCAGATACGCAGTATTTT. The entire variable domain, with the rest obtained from reference TRBV14 and TRBJ2-3, is as follows: EAGVTQFPSHSVIEKGQTVTLRCDPISGHDNLYWYRRVMGKEIKFLLHFVKESKQDESGMPNNRFLAERTGGTYSTLKVQPAELEDSGVYFCASSHPGQGPDTQYFGPGTRLTVL.

This chain joins TRBV30 and TRBJ1-1; 8 bases are shared with TRBD1. The CDR3 contains 15 residues. The ends lost 5 bases at V and 5 bases at J; junction bases unmatched: 13. Germline lookup yields CDR1 GTSNPN and CDR2 SVGIG (reference sequence). CDR3 amino acids: CAWYTRQGWVTEAFF. Here the CDR3 DNA reads TGTGCCTGGTATACCCGACAGGGGTGGGTTACTGAAGCTTTCTTT.

The chain recombines TRBV4-1 with TRBJ2-3, with 11 bases lining up with TRBD2. The CDR3 is made up of 15 amino acids. Germline V gives CDR1 MGHRA, CDR2 YSYEKL. With 5 bases clipped from V and 5 bases from J, the junction kept 6 bases outside the gene matches. The CDR3, as DNA: TGCGCCAGCAGCACCTTAGCGGGGGGGAAAGATACGCAGTATTTT. Amino acid sequence: CASSTLAGGKDTQYF.